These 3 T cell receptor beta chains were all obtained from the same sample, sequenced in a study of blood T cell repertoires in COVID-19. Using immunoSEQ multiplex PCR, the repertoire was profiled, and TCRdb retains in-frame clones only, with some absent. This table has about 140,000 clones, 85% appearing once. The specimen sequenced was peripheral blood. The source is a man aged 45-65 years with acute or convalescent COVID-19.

The CDR3 region is CASSLVAGVADTQYF. The CDR3 DNA is TGCGCCAGCAGCTTGGTAGCGGGGGTGGCAGATACGCAGTATTTT. The chain joins TRBV5-1 to TRBJ2-3; 9 bases are a match to TRBD2. This CDR3 has 15 residues. Germline trimming cut 0 bases from V and 4 bases from J; bases unmatched to any gene: 3. The germline CDR1 and CDR2 sequences are SGHRS and YFSETQ.

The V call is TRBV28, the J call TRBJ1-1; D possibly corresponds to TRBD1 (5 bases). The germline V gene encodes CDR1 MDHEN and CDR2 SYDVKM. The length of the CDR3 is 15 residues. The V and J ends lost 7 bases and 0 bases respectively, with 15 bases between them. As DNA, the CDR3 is TGTGCCAGCACCTACCCCAGGGATTTGAACACTGAAGCTTTCTTT. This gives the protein CASTYPRDLNTEAFF.

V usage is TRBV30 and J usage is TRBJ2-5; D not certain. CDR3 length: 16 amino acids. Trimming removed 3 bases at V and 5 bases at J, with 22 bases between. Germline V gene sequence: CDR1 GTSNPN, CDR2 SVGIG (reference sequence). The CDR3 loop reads CAWSTRRPSYDETQYF. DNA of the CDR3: TGTGCCTGGAGCACCCGGCGGCCCTCGTACGATGAGACCCAGTACTTC.